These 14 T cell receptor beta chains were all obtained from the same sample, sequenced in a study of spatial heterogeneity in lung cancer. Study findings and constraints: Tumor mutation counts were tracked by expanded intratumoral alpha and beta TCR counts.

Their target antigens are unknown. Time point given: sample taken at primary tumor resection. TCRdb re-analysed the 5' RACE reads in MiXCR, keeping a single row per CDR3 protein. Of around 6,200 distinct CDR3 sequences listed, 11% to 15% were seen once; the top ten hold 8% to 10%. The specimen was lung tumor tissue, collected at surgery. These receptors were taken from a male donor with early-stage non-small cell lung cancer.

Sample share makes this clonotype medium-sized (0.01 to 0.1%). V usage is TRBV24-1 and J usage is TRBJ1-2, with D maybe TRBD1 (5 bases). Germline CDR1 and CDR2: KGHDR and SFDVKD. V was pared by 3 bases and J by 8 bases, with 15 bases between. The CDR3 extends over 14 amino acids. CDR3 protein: CATSDATALGGYTF. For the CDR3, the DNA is TGTGCCACCAGTGATGCGACAGCTCTTGGGGGCTACACCTTC.

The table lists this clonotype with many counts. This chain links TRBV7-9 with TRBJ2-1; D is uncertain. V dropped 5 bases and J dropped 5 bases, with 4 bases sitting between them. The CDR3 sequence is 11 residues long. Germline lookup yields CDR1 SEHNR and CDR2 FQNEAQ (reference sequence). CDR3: CASSRNNEQFF. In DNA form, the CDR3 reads TGTGCCAGCAGCCGCAACAATGAGCAGTTCTTC.

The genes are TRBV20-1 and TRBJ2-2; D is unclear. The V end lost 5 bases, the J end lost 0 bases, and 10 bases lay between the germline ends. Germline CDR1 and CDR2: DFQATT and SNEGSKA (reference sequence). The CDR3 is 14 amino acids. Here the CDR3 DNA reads TGCAGTGCTCCGAAGGAAGCGAACACCGGGGAGCTGTTTTTT. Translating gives CSAPKEANTGELFF.

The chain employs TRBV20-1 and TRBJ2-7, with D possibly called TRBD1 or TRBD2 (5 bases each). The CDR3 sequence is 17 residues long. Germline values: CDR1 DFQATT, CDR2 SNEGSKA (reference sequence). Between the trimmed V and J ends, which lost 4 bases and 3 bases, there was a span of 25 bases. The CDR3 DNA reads TGCAGTGCTACCCTACGGGACGACTCCCTACCAGACTACGAGCAGTACTTC. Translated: CSATLRDDSLPDYEQYF.

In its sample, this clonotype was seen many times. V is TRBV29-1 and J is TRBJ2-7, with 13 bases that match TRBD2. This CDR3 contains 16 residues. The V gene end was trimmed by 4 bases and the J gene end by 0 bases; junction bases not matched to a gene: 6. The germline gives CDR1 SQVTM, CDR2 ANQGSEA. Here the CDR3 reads CSVVGTSGTSSYEQYF. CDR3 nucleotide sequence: TGCAGCGTTGTCGGGACTAGCGGGACCAGCTCCTACGAGCAGTACTTC.

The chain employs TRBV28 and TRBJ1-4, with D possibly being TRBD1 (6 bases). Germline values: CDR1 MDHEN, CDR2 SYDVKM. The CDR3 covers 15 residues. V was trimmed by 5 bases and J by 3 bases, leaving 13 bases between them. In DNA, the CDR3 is TGTGCCAGCAGTCCTCAGGGGAGGGCTAATGAAAAACTGTTTTTT. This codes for CASSPQGRANEKLFF.

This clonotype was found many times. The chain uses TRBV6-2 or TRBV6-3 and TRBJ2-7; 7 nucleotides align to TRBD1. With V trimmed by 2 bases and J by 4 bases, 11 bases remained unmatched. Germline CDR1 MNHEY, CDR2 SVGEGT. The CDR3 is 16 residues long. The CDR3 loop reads CASSYVGGRPFYEQYF. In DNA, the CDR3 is TGTGCCAGCAGTTACGTAGGGGGCCGACCCTTTTACGAGCAGTACTTC.

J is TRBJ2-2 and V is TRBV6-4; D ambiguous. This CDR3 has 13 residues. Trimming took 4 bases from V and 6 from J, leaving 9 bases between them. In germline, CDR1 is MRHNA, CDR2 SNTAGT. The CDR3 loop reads CASSGGTSGELFF. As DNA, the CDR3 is TGTGCCAGCAGTGGAGGAACCTCCGGGGAGCTGTTTTTT.

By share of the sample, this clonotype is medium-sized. This CDR3 reads CASSLETRGYTF. The CDR3 bases are TGTGCCAGCAGCTTAGAAACCAGGGGCTACACCTTC. The J gene is TRBJ1-2, the V gene TRBV7-9, with unresolved D. Germline assignment: CDR1 SEHNR and CDR2 FQNEAQ (reference sequence). The CDR3 is 12 residues long. Trimming cost V 1 base and J 8 bases, with 8 bases left between them.

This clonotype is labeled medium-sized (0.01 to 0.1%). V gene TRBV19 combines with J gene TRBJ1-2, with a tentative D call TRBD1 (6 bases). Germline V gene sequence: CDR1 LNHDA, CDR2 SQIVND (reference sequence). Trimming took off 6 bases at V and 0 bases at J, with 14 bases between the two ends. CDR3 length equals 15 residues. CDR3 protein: CASRAGEYPNYGYTF. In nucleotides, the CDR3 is TGTGCCAGTAGGGCAGGGGAGTACCCTAACTATGGCTACACCTTC. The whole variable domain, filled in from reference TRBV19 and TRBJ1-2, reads DGGITQSPKYLFRKEGQNVTLSCEQNLNHDAMYWYRQDPGQGLRLIYYSQIVNDFQKGDIAEGYSVSREKKESFPLTVTSAQKNPTAFYLCASRAGEYPNYGYTFGSGTRLTVV.

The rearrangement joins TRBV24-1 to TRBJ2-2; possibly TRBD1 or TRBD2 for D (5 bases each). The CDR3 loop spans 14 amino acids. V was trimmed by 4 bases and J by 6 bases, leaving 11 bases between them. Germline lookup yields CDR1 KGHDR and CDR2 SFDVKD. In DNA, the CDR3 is TGTGCCACCAGTGACGAGGGGCGACCCGGGGAGCTGTTTTTT. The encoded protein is CATSDEGRPGELFF.

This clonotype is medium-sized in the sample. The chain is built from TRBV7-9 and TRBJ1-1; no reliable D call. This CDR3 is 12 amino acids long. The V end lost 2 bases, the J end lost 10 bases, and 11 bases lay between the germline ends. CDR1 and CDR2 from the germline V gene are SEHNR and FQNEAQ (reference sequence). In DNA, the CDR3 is TGTGCCAGCAGCTTAAATACCTGGGGAGCTTTCTTT. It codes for CASSLNTWGAFF.

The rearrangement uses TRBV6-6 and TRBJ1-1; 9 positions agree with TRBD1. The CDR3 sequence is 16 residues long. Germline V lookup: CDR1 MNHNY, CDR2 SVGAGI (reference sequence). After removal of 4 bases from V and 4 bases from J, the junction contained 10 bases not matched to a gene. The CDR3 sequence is CASSSQTGGVITEAFF. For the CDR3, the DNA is TGTGCCAGCAGTTCCCAGACAGGGGGAGTAATCACTGAAGCTTTCTTT.

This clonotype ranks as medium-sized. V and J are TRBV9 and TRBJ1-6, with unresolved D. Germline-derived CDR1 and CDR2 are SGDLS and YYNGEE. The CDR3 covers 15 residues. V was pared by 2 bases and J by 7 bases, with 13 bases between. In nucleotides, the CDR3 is TGTGCCAGCAGCGTTTCTGAGGCTACCAATTCACCCCTCCACTTT. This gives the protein CASSVSEATNSPLHF.